The 20 T cell receptor beta chains below all came from one sample that was sequenced in a study of beta chain features in type 1 diabetes (dated by TCRdb to the late 2010s). The receptor library was made with the immunoSEQ multiplex PCR assay. All of the isolated RNA was reverse transcribed with the High Capacity cDNA Reverse Transcription Kit, so expressed TCRB transcripts were sequenced. Sourced from immuneACCESS, this table was stored by TCRdb with only in-frame sequences that have V and J called. A share of the clones is absent; for the studies checked, an unresolved V gene accounts for under half, and the remainder has no known explanation. Present in this sample are nearly 350,000 clones, 7.5% to 9% of which were seen just once. The ten largest clones represent less than 0.5% of the sample. Sequencing was done on a sample of central memory CD4+ T cells from blood. Source of these receptors: a woman aged 18-30 years in good health.

This clone was seen more than once but under ten times. V gene TRBV6-5 combines with J gene TRBJ2-1; possible D gene TRBD2, 7 bases. Trimming took off 6 bases at V and 7 bases at J, with 16 bases between the two ends. CDR1 is MNHEY and CDR2 is SVGAGI in the germline V gene. This CDR3 is built from 14 residues. The CDR3 DNA reads TGTGCCAGCAGGCCGGGGGGCGCTAGGAATGAGCAGTTCTTC. This gives the protein CASRPGGARNEQFF.

The chain employs TRBV18 and TRBJ1-5; D is perhaps TRBD1 (5 bases). This CDR3 has 14 amino acids. Trimming shortened V by 2 bases and J by 5 bases, and 10 bases separated the two germline ends. Germline V CDR1 and CDR2: KGHSH, LQKENI. The CDR3 region is CASSPTTEYQPQHF. The CDR3 bases are TGTGCCAGCTCACCAACGACAGAGTATCAGCCCCAGCATTTT.

This clone has a count of ten or more. V and J are TRBV9 and TRBJ2-1; D is unclear. CDR3 size: 11 residues. In germline, CDR1 is SGDLS, CDR2 YYNGEE. V dropped 4 bases and J dropped 5 bases, with 4 bases sitting between them. The CDR3 nucleotides read TGTGCCAGCAGCCGAGACAATGAGCAGTTCTTC. Translating it yields CASSRDNEQFF.

The rearrangement joins TRBV28 to TRBJ2-3, with 12 bases that match TRBD2. Germline V gene data show CDR1 as MDHEN and CDR2 as SYDVKM. V shed 6 bases, J shed 6 bases, and the junction held 13 bases outside the gene matches. The CDR3 is made up of 17 amino acids. The CDR3 DNA reads as TGTGCCAGCAGATCGCCGGGACTAGCGGGTGGGAGGGATACGCAGTATTTT. This gives the protein CASRSPGLAGGRDTQYF. Based on the CDR3 plus reference TRBV28 and TRBJ2-3, the full variable domain is DVKVTQSSRYLVKRTGEKVFLECVQDMDHENMFWYRQDPGLGLRLIYFSYDVKMKEKGDIPEGYSVSREKKERFSLILESASTNQTSMYLCASRSPGLAGGRDTQYFGPGTRLTVL.

This clone was observed many times. The chain uses TRBV5-1 and TRBJ2-7; D might be TRBD1 (6 bases). CDR1 SGHRS and CDR2 YFSETQ come from the germline V gene. V was trimmed by 2 bases and J by 2 bases, leaving 8 bases between them. The CDR3 sequence is 13 residues long. The CDR3 DNA follows: TGCGCCAGCAGCTTACAGGGCCCCTACGAGCAGTACTTC. Its translation: CASSLQGPYEQYF.

In its sample, this clone was seen a few times. The rearrangement uses TRBV7-2 and TRBJ1-2, with D possibly being TRBD1 (6 bases). Trimming left V 5 bases short and J 7 bases short, with 20 bases between. The CDR3 is 15 amino acids. Per germline, CDR1 SGHTA and CDR2 FQGNSA. This chain's CDR3 is CASSIDRQRVSGYTF. The DNA for the CDR3 is TGTGCCAGCAGCATCGACAGGCAAAGGGTCTCTGGCTACACCTTC. The complete variable domain, with remaining parts taken from reference TRBV7-2 and TRBJ1-2, reads GAGVSQSPSNKVTEKGKDVELRCDPISGHTALYWYRQSLGQGLEFLIYFQGNSAPDKSGLPSDRFSAERTGGSVSTLTIQRTQQEDSAVYLCASSIDRQRVSGYTFGSGTRLTVV.

V usage is TRBV9 and J usage is TRBJ2-3; 8 bases fit TRBD2. CDR1 and CDR2 (germline): SGDLS, YYNGEE. V gave up 2 bases and J gave up 6 bases; unmatched junction bases: 5. This CDR3 has 14 residues. The CDR3 is CASSVDPSGDTQYF. CDR3 nucleotide sequence: TGTGCCAGCAGCGTCGATCCTAGCGGGGATACGCAGTATTTT.

In its sample, this clone was seen a few times. This sequence joins TRBV6-5 and TRBJ1-5; weak D call: TRBD1 (6 bases). Germline V gives CDR1 MNHEY, CDR2 SVGAGI. V lost 8 bases and J lost 7, with 18 bases in between. The CDR3 is 14 amino acids. CDR3 DNA: TGTGCCAGCTCTGGCACAGGGTCATCGCAGCCCCAGCATTTT. It codes for CASSGTGSSQPQHF.

This clone was counted a few times. The V call is TRBV4-3, the J call TRBJ2-7; D may be TRBD1 or TRBD2 (5 bases each). V lost 0 bases and J lost 3, with 18 bases in between. Germline loops: CDR1 LGHNA, CDR2 YSLEER. This CDR3 comprises 17 residues. The CDR3, as DNA: TGCGCCAGCAGCCAAGAGTACTGGGGGAAAGGAGTCTACGAGCAGTACTTC. Its protein product is CASSQEYWGKGVYEQYF.

The chain employs TRBV7-2 and TRBJ2-7, with a possible D match to TRBD1 (5 bases). The CDR3 has 11 amino acids. Germline CDR1 is SGHTA and CDR2 is FQGNSA. The V gene lost 4 bases and the J gene lost 6 bases, with 7 bases spanning the gap. This CDR3 is CASSSGIEQYF. In nucleotides, the CDR3 is TGTGCCAGCAGCTCAGGGATCGAGCAGTACTTC.

The V call is TRBV6-1, the J call TRBJ2-7; 7 bases map to TRBD2. The CDR3 has 16 residues. The germline V gene encodes CDR1 MNHNS and CDR2 SASEGT. Trimming cost V 3 bases and J 2 bases; bases outside gene matches: 10. CDR3 protein: CASSDPGLGRPYEQYF. CDR3 bases: TGTGCCAGCAGTGACCCTGGACTAGGACGTCCCTACGAGCAGTACTTC.

The rearrangement uses TRBV7-3 and TRBJ2-3, with 8 bases matching TRBD1. The CDR3 covers 16 residues. Germline CDR1 SGHTA, CDR2 FQGTGA. V was pared by 6 bases and J by 4 bases, with 12 bases of the junction left unmatched. The CDR3 loop is CASSVIGTGLSDTQYF. As DNA, the CDR3 is TGTGCCAGCAGTGTCATCGGGACAGGATTGTCAGATACGCAGTATTTT. Supplemented by reference TRBV7-3 and TRBJ2-3, the full variable domain reads GAGVSQTPSNKVTEKGKYVELRCDPISGHTALYWYRQSLGQGPEFLIYFQGTGAADDSGLPNDRFFAVRPEGSVSTLKIQRTERGDSAVYLCASSVIGTGLSDTQYFGPGTRLTVL.

As to this clone: Other DNA sequences within the sample encode an identical CDR3. The V and J genes are TRBV5-1 and TRBJ2-7; D perhaps matches TRBD1 (5 bases). Germline CDR1 is SGHRS and CDR2 is YFSETQ. The CDR3 consists of 12 residues. V was pared by 5 bases and J by 3 bases, with 9 bases between. The CDR3 coding sequence is TGCGCCAGCAGACGAGACAGCTACGAGCAGTACTTC. Protein: CASRRDSYEQYF.

This clone has more than one count but fewer than ten. A read error is possible here, since a much larger clone lies one base away. The CDR3 spells CASSLSGRETQYF. In nucleotides, the CDR3 is TGTGCCAGCAGTCTTAGCGGGAGAGAGACCCAGTACTTC. The rearrangement uses TRBV27 and TRBJ2-5; 9 nucleotides match TRBD2. The CDR3 has 13 residues. Germline trimming cut 5 bases from V and 4 bases from J; bases unmatched to any gene: 2. Germline assignment: CDR1 MNHEY and CDR2 SMNVEV (reference sequence).

The chain couples TRBV7-9 to TRBJ2-2; 7 bases match TRBD2. The CDR3 length is 16 residues. With 3 bases clipped from V and 6 bases from J, the junction kept 10 bases outside the gene matches. Germline CDR1 and CDR2: SEHNR and FQNEAQ (reference sequence). For the CDR3, the DNA is TGTGCCAGCAGCTTCCGATCAAGCACTAGCGCCGGGGAGCTGTTTTTT. As protein: CASSFRSSTSAGELFF. The variable domain in full, completed from reference TRBV7-9 and TRBJ2-2, reads DTGVSQNPRHKITKRGQNVTFRCDPISEHNRLYWYRQTLGQGPEFLTYFQNEAQLEKSRLLSDRFSAERPKGSFSTLEIQRTEQGDSAMYLCASSFRSSTSAGELFFGEGSRLTVL.

This clone showed up many times. This chain uses TRBV5-1 with TRBJ2-5; D perhaps matches TRBD1 (5 bases). This CDR3 has 13 residues. The V gene's germline CDR1 is SGHRS and CDR2 YFSETQ. V was trimmed by 4 bases and J by 5 bases, leaving 12 bases between them. The chain's CDR3 is CASSVGNRETQYF. CDR3 nucleotide sequence: TGCGCCAGCAGCGTTGGAAACAGGGAGACCCAGTACTTC.

This clone has more than one count but fewer than ten. This sequence may be a read error, since a much larger clone differs from it by one base. The chain links TRBV7-3 to TRBJ2-3; no firm D call. The ends were cut back, 3 bases at V and 2 bases at J, with 3 bases in the middle. In germline, CDR1 is SGHTA, CDR2 FQGTGA. The CDR3 consists of 12 residues. The CDR3: CASSFSTDTQYF. The CDR3 DNA follows: TGTGCCAGCAGCTTCTCCACAGATACGCAGTATTTT.

This clone has only a few counts. The J gene is TRBJ2-2, the V gene TRBV27; D not resolved. Germline V CDR1 and CDR2: MNHEY, SMNVEV (reference sequence). The CDR3 is 15 amino acids. The ends were cut back, 2 bases at V and 4 bases at J, with 11 bases in the middle. CDR3 DNA: TGTGCCAGCAGTTTAGGTCTATCGGCCACCGGGGAGCTGTTTTTT. The encoded protein is CASSLGLSATGELFF.

This clone has more than one count but fewer than ten. The V and J genes are TRBV4-3 and TRBJ2-1; D remains ambiguous. This CDR3 is built from 15 residues. Germline lookup yields CDR1 LGHNA and CDR2 YSLEER. Trimming shortened V by 0 bases and J by 5 bases, and 11 bases separated the two germline ends. The CDR3 DNA is TGCGCCAGCAGCCAAGATCACGAACAGAACAATGAGCAGTTCTTC. It codes for CASSQDHEQNNEQFF.

The table lists this clone with many counts. The rearrangement joins TRBV28 to TRBJ2-1; TRBD2 agrees at 14 bases. The V and J ends lost 6 bases and 14 bases, in that order; junction bases with no gene match: 15. This CDR3 has 16 amino acids. Germline lookup yields CDR1 MDHEN and CDR2 SYDVKM. The DNA of the CDR3 is TGTGCCAGCAGCCGTGGGGGACTAGCGGGAGTGGTACCCGAGTTCTTC. Amino acids: CASSRGGLAGVVPEFF.